Presented here are 8 T cell receptor beta chains from one specimen sequenced in a study of T cell responses to AZD1222 COVID-19 vaccine. Libraries were prepared by immunoSEQ multiplex PCR; TCRdb keeps only in-frame clonotypes and omits some of them. Of 90,000 to 150,000 clones listed, approximately 90% were seen once; the top ten hold just over 3.5%. Source: peripheral blood, taken 28 days after the second AZD1222 dose. These TCRs come from an adult who received the AZD1222 COVID-19 vaccine.

Only one count was recorded for this clone. This sequence joins TRBV5-1 and TRBJ2-3; maybe TRBD1 (6 bases). CDR3 length equals 14 residues. The V gene's germline CDR1 is SGHRS and CDR2 YFSETQ. The germline V and J ends were trimmed by 7 bases and 2 bases, with 14 bases remaining between them. The CDR3 region has the DNA TGCGCCAGCCGACAGGTTTGGTCCACAGATACGCAGTATTTT. It yields the protein CASRQVWSTDTQYF.

This clone appeared a single time. The rearrangement uses TRBV6-2 or TRBV6-3 and TRBJ1-3; 10 bases are shared with TRBD1. The V segment lost 2 bases and the J segment 5 bases; nucleotides outside the gene matches: 3. The V gene's germline CDR1 is MNHEY and CDR2 SVGEGT. The CDR3 length is 15 residues. CDR3 DNA: TGTGCCAGCAGTTACCTGGGACAGGGGAGAAACACCATATATTTT. Its translation: CASSYLGQGRNTIYF.

The V gene is TRBV30, the J gene TRBJ1-2; TRBD1 agrees at 7 bases. V dropped 1 base and J dropped 4; count of bases not matched to a gene: 12. In germline, CDR1 is GTSNPN, CDR2 SVGIG (reference sequence). This CDR3 has 16 residues. DNA for the CDR3: TGTGCCTGGAGTGACCCACAGGGGAGGACGATCTATGGCTACACCTTC. It translates to CAWSDPQGRTIYGYTF.

This clone was found a few times. The chain couples TRBV29-1 to TRBJ1-2; tentatively, D is TRBD1 (5 bases). The CDR3 covers 11 residues. From germline, CDR1 is SQVTM and CDR2 ANQGSEA. V dropped 2 bases and J dropped 8 bases, with 9 bases sitting between them. The CDR3 protein is CSVESGRGYTF. The CDR3 nucleotides are TGCAGCGTTGAATCGGGGCGAGGCTACACCTTC.

This clone came up once. This chain joins TRBV9 and TRBJ1-2, with 11 bases lining up with TRBD1. In germline, CDR1 is SGDLS, CDR2 YYNGEE. The V gene end was trimmed by 7 bases and the J gene end by 3 bases; junction bases not matched to a gene: 5. The CDR3 contains 14 residues. CDR3 amino acids: CASSRGQGDYGYTF. Here the CDR3 DNA reads TGTGCCAGCTCTAGGGGACAGGGGGACTATGGCTACACCTTC. Full variable domain (remainder filled in from reference TRBV9 and TRBJ1-2): DSGVTQTPKHLITATGQRVTLRCSPRSGDLSVYWYQQSLDQGLQFLIQYYNGEERAKGNILERFSAQQFPDLHSELNLSSLELGDSALYFCASSRGQGDYGYTFGSGTRLTVV.

This chain links TRBV4-1 with TRBJ1-3; a possible D gene is TRBD1 (6 bases). With 4 bases removed from V and 3 bases from J, the gap between germline ends came to 16 bases. Per the germline V gene, CDR1 is MGHRA and CDR2 is YSYEKL. The CDR3 covers 16 residues. CDR3 amino acids: CASSPRSGADGNTIYF. Here the CDR3 DNA reads TGCGCCAGCAGCCCCCGTTCAGGGGCAGATGGAAACACCATATATTTT.

For the CDR3, the DNA is TGCGCCAGCAGCTTGGCCTCCTTCCGGGACAGGAACAATGAGCAGTTCTTC. Translation gives CASSLASFRDRNNEQFF. This chain links TRBV5-1 with TRBJ2-1; 8 bases match TRBD1. Germline V lookup: CDR1 SGHRS, CDR2 YFSETQ. CDR3 length equals 17 residues. With V trimmed by 0 bases and J by 5 bases, 10 bases remained unmatched.

The chain couples TRBV9 to TRBJ1-1, with D possibly being TRBD1 (6 bases). The CDR3 is 13 residues long. Germline CDR1 SGDLS, CDR2 YYNGEE. The V end lost 5 bases, the J end lost 2 bases, and 10 bases lay between the germline ends. The CDR3 reads CASRRQDNTEAFF. Here the CDR3 DNA reads TGTGCCAGCAGGCGACAGGATAACACTGAAGCTTTCTTT.